This T cell receptor beta chain was documented in a study of control samples from healthy donors and cancer patients. Assay: immunoSEQ multiplex PCR; the TCRdb copy retains only in-frame clones and omits some. The sample comprises roughly 100,000 clones, more than 85% of which are singletons, and 19% rests with the top ten. The V end lost 1 base, the J end lost 4 bases, and 12 bases lay between the germline ends. The CDR3 runs 15 residues. In germline, CDR1 is MGHRA, CDR2 YSYEKL. The clonotype was recovered from a man aged 55 to 70 with lung cancer. What was sequenced was PBMCs. The V call is TRBV4-1, the J call TRBJ2-3; unclear D gene. DNA of the CDR3: TGCGCCAGCAGCCAAGGGTTATTTGGCGCAGATACGCAGTATTTT. This sequence encodes CASSQGLFGADTQYF.